This TCR beta chain was sequenced during a study of cytomegalovirus exposure and HLA in healthy donors. The donors were members of the validation cohort, which comprised 120 subjects and was separate from the first cohort of 600 to 850 subjects. The CDR3 is made up of 13 amino acids. Trimming pared 0 bases from V and 7 bases from J, leaving 7 bases between. The germline gives CDR1 MGHRA, CDR2 YSYEKL. Libraries were prepared by immunoSEQ multiplex PCR; TCRdb keeps only in-frame clonotypes and omits some of them. The data hold about 160,000 clones, with about 90% observed a single time. Material for sequencing was PBMCs. The receptor comes from a woman aged 18-35 years in good health and CMV-seropositive. The J gene is TRBJ2-1, the V gene TRBV4-1, with D perhaps TRBD2 (5 bases). CDR3 sequence: CASSQETGNEQFF. The CDR3 DNA follows: TGCGCCAGCAGCCAAGAAACGGGGAATGAGCAGTTCTTC.